The rows below give T cell receptor beta chains drawn from one sample of a study of blood T cells in healthy people across ages. TCRdb re-analysed the 5' RACE reads in MiXCR, keeping a single row per CDR3 protein. The top ten clones hold roughly 9% of a sample with over 700,000 distinct CDR3 sequences, 25% of them seen once. The data also belong to a second study, concerning T cells of mothers and their children.

The sample comprised blood. These receptors originate from a boy aged 5-17 years in good health. CDR3s include the opening cysteine and the closing phenylalanine or tryptophan. D genes are given only for firm matches. Size is omitted from some rows. Given values are once, few, many or a class for expanded clones.

TRBJ1-5,TRBV27,-,-,CASSWGLGGQPQHF,TGTGCCAGCAGTTGGGGACTGGGGGGGCAGCCCCAGCATTTT
TRBJ2-7,TRBV7-9,-,-,CASSLPGLAEQYF,TGTGCCAGCAGCTTACCCGGGTTAGCCGAGCAGTACTTC
TRBJ2-1,TRBV4-2,-,-,CASSQGLGFGAPVFDEQFF,TGTGCCAGCAGCCAAGGTTTGGGTTTCGGGGCTCCTGTGTTCGATGAGCAGTTCTTC
TRBJ2-1,TRBV15,-,-,CATSRDQLNEQFF,TGTGCCACCAGCAGAGACCAGCTCAATGAGCAGTTCTTC
TRBJ1-1,TRBV29-1,few,-,CSVEEVGQAINTEAFF,TGCAGCGTTGAAGAAGTGGGTCAGGCGATCAACACTGAAGCTTTCTTT
TRBJ2-3,TRBV4-3,-,TRBD2,CASSQRTSQDTQYF,TGCGCCAGCAGCCAACGGACTAGTCAGGATACGCAGTATTTT
TRBJ2-7,TRBV7-2,few,TRBD2,CASTFSASGSYEQYF,TGTGCCAGCACCTTCTCGGCTAGCGGGAGCTACGAGCAGTACTTC
TRBJ1-2,TRBV7-9,-,TRBD1,CASSLEDRVVNYGYTF,TGTGCCAGCAGCTTAGAGGACAGGGTTGTGAACTATGGCTACACCTTC
TRBJ1-2,TRBV5-1,few,TRBD1,CASERGKTGPYYGYTF,TGCGCCAGCGAACGCGGGAAGACAGGGCCTTACTATGGCTACACCTTC
TRBJ2-4,TRBV4-2,few,-,CASSQEGKGAKNIQYF,TGTGCCAGCAGCCAAGAAGGGAAGGGGGCCAAAAACATTCAGTACTTC
TRBJ1-1,TRBV10-3,-,-,CAISELKTGDSEAFF,TGTGCCATCAGTGAGCTCAAAACGGGGGATAGTGAAGCTTTCTTT
TRBJ1-6,TRBV12-3/TRBV12-4,-,-,CASSPRGGEDSPLHF,TGTGCCAGCAGTCCGAGGGGAGGGGAGGATTCACCCCTCCACTTT
TRBJ2-5,TRBV18,few,-,CASSPSNQETQYF,TGTGCCAGCTCACCGTCGAACCAAGAGACCCAGTACTTC
TRBJ1-5,TRBV4-3,few,-,CASSQDRASNQPQHF,TGCGCCAGCAGCCAAGATAGGGCCAGCAATCAGCCCCAGCATTTT
TRBJ2-5,TRBV4-1,few,-,CASSQSRQAGETQYF,TGCGCCAGCAGCCAATCCCGCCAGGCAGGGGAGACCCAGTACTTC
TRBJ2-2,TRBV11-2,few,-,CASSGSGAGLASNTGELFF,TGTGCCAGCAGCGGGTCAGGGGCGGGTCTAGCTTCGAACACCGGGGAGCTGTTTTTT
TRBJ1-1,TRBV12-3/TRBV12-4,few,-,CASSFDRVNTEAFF,TGTGCCAGCAGCTTCGACAGAGTGAACACTGAAGCTTTCTTT
TRBJ2-5,TRBV20-1,-,-,CSAWRPSARETQYF,TGCAGTGCCTGGCGGCCTAGCGCTCGGGAGACCCAGTACTTC
TRBJ2-1,TRBV5-1,-,TRBD2,CASSARLAGVYNEQFF,TGCGCCAGCAGCGCGCGACTAGCGGGGGTCTACAATGAGCAGTTCTTC
TRBJ2-1,TRBV2,-,-,CASSPSGPRNGNNVQFF,TGTGCCAGCAGCCCCTCGGGACCACGAAATGGAAACAATGTGCAGTTCTTC
TRBJ2-7,TRBV18,-,-,CASSPEGIGAYEQYF,TGTGCCAGCTCACCAGAGGGAATAGGAGCCTACGAGCAGTACTTC
TRBJ2-7,TRBV29-1,-,-,CSVEDGPDEQYF,TGCAGCGTTGAAGATGGGCCGGACGAGCAGTACTTC
TRBJ1-4,TRBV6-6,few,TRBD1,CASSFPGTANEKLFF,TGTGCCAGCAGTTTCCCCGGGACAGCTAATGAAAAACTGTTTTTT
TRBJ2-7,TRBV3-1,-,-,CASGMGRAHYEQYF,TGTGCCAGCGGAATGGGGCGGGCTCACTACGAGCAGTACTTC
TRBJ2-3,TRBV13,-,-,CASSLKKKLSVSTDTQYF,TGTGCCAGCAGCCTCAAGAAGAAGTTGTCCGTGTCCACAGATACGCAGTATTTT
TRBJ2-7,TRBV7-2,few,-,CASSLYGFDEQYF,TGTGCCAGCAGCTTATACGGGTTCGACGAGCAGTACTTC
TRBJ2-4,TRBV12-3/TRBV12-4,few,TRBD2,CASSLAGRDIQYF,TGTGCCAGCAGTTTAGCAGGGAGGGACATTCAGTACTTC
TRBJ2-7,TRBV4-2,few,-,CASSQEMGHVYEQYF,TGTGCCAGCAGCCAAGAAATGGGACATGTGTACGAGCAGTACTTC
TRBJ2-7,TRBV7-9,-,-,CASSLVLGAVSVGSTYEQYF,TGTGCCAGCAGCTTAGTGTTGGGGGCGGTGAGCGTAGGGTCCACCTACGAGCAGTACTTC
TRBJ2-5,TRBV6-5,-,-,CASSYLASWETQYF,TGTGCCAGCAGTTATCTGGCTAGCTGGGAGACCCAGTACTTC
TRBJ2-7,TRBV10-3,few,-,CAISESLTDLYEQYF,TGTGCCATCAGTGAGTCACTGACAGACCTCTACGAGCAGTACTTC
TRBJ2-7,TRBV7-2,few,TRBD2,CASSTLAGGYEQYF,TGTGCCAGCAGCACACTAGCGGGAGGCTACGAGCAGTACTTC
TRBJ1-2,TRBV29-1,few,-,CSVESSQGLFNYGYTF,TGCAGCGTTGAAAGTTCACAGGGACTCTTTAACTATGGCTACACCTTC